The TCR beta chain under discussion was sequenced for a study of T cells in Graves' hyperthyroidism and ophthalmopathy. V gave up 5 bases and J gave up 1 base, with 12 bases separating them. CDR1 is SGHTA, CDR2 FQGTGA, per germline. The CDR3 is 15 residues long. This clonotype was observed many times. The CDR3 regions of TCR beta were amplified from RNA transcripts. During a first-round RT-PCR of the TCR CDR3, the HTBI primer set was used. TCRdb recomputed calls from the multiplex PCR reads with MiXCR, one row per CDR3 protein. The table has under 300,000 distinct CDR3 sequences, more than 10% seen once; the top ten hold 6.5% to 10%.

The chain combines TRBV7-3 with TRBJ2-1, with D perhaps TRBD1 or TRBD2 (5 bases each). The source of this sequence is a woman aged 25 to 45 with Graves' hyperthyroidism that later progressed to Graves' ophthalmopathy. Sequenced sample: blood. The CDR3 loop reads CASSGVGDSYNEQFF. CDR3 bases: TGTGCCAGCAGCGGCGTGGGGGATTCCTACAATGAGCAGTTCTTC.